This TCR beta chain was captured in a study of T cell repertoires in cytomegalovirus infection. TCRdb called the reads again in MiXCR, with one record for every CDR3 protein. The repertoire holds 600,000 to 800,000 distinct CDR3 sequences, with roughly a quarter as singletons. Sequenced input: CD8+ T cells from PBMCs. This sequence was found in a human donor in good health (CMV status not recorded). Some clones in this sample may be carry-over from other donors' samples.

The CDR3 here is CASSQHYRIEQYF. The CDR3 region has the DNA TGTGCCAGCAGCCAACATTACAGGATCGAGCAGTACTTC. The chain links TRBV14 to TRBJ2-7; possible D gene TRBD1, 5 bases. Germline CDR1 and CDR2: SGHDN and FVKESK. The CDR3 is 13 residues long. V lost 2 bases to trimming and J lost 6 bases, with 11 bases between them.